The clone carrying this T cell receptor (beta chain) was seen a handful of times. One junction end does not reproduce the germline sequence, and a read error may be involved. A single record per CDR3 protein comes from TCRdb applying MiXCR to the RT-PCR reads. The sample consists of fewer than 650,000 distinct CDR3 sequences, 13% of them appearing once. This sample was taken from a study of response to subunit inactivated influenza vaccine. This sequence originates from a man aged 50 or older who received an inactivated influenza vaccine. Sequencing was performed on PBMCs from blood, taken 35 to 45 days after vaccination.

In DNA form, the CDR3 reads TGTGCCAGCAGCAGGGACAGGGGGTACACTGAGCAGTTCTTC. Translating it yields CASSRDRGYTEQFF. V is TRBV9 and J is TRBJ2-1; 11 nucleotides match TRBD1. The CDR3 is 14 residues long. Per the germline V gene, CDR1 is SGDLS and CDR2 is YYNGEE.